Listed below are T cell receptor beta chains from one sample, sequenced in a study of cytomegalovirus exposure and HLA in healthy donors. Clones were sequenced by immunoSEQ multiplex PCR, and TCRdb holds only the in-frame ones, with some missing. This table holds 100,000 to 150,000 clones, roughly 90% found once. Source material: PBMCs. These receptors all stem from a woman aged 18-29 years in good health and CMV-seronegative. The CDR3 runs from the conserved cysteine through the conserved F or W. The order of the fields is CDR3 protein, CDR3 DNA, clone size, V gene, D gene, CDR3 length, J gene. The D gene is left open where the match is weak. Expanded clones get a size class; other rows say once, few or many, or leave the size out.

cdr3_aa: CASRDGQGNYDEQYF
cdr3_nt: TGCGCCAGCAGAGATGGACAGGGGAACTACGACGAGCAGTACTTC
clone_size: .
v_call: TRBV5-1
d_call: TRBD1
cdr3_length: 15
j_call: TRBJ2-7

cdr3_aa: CASSPGGSYNEQFF
cdr3_nt: TGTGCCAGCAGTCCAGGAGGGTCCTACAATGAGCAGTTCTTC
clone_size: .
v_call: TRBV27
d_call: .
cdr3_length: 14
j_call: TRBJ2-1

cdr3_aa: CASSYSLLAGHYEQYF
cdr3_nt: TGTGCCAGCAGTTACTCGTTACTAGCGGGGCACTACGAGCAGTACTTC
clone_size: .
v_call: TRBV6-5
d_call: TRBD2
cdr3_length: 16
j_call: TRBJ2-7

cdr3_aa: CASSSSAVDNTEAFF
cdr3_nt: TGCGCCAGCAGCTCCTCCGCGGTTGACAACACTGAAGCTTTCTTT
clone_size: .
v_call: TRBV5-1
d_call: .
cdr3_length: 15
j_call: TRBJ1-1

cdr3_aa: CAWSGSGGANSYNEQFF
cdr3_nt: TGTGCCTGGAGTGGGAGCGGGGGGGCAAACTCCTACAATGAGCAGTTCTTC
clone_size: once
v_call: TRBV30
d_call: TRBD2
cdr3_length: 17
j_call: TRBJ2-1

cdr3_aa: CASSVRGGSGADTDTQYF
cdr3_nt: TGTGCCAGCAGCGTAAGGGGGGGTAGCGGGGCCGACACAGATACGCAGTATTTT
clone_size: .
v_call: TRBV9
d_call: TRBD2
cdr3_length: 18
j_call: TRBJ2-3

cdr3_aa: CASSQYSLYEQYF
cdr3_nt: TGTGCCAGCAGCCAGTACAGCCTCTACGAGCAGTACTTC
clone_size: .
v_call: TRBV14
d_call: .
cdr3_length: 13
j_call: TRBJ2-7

cdr3_aa: CASSVDASGGGELFF
cdr3_nt: TGTGCCAGCAGCGTAGATGCTAGCGGGGGCGGGGAGCTGTTTTTT
clone_size: .
v_call: TRBV9
d_call: TRBD2
cdr3_length: 15
j_call: TRBJ2-2

cdr3_aa: CASSPRKGGLETQYF
cdr3_nt: TGTGCCAGCAGTCCCCGGAAGGGGGGGCTCGAGACCCAGTACTTC
clone_size: .
v_call: TRBV28
d_call: .
cdr3_length: 15
j_call: TRBJ2-5

cdr3_aa: CASRYRQEPNYGYTF
cdr3_nt: TGTGCCAGCCGATATCGACAGGAACCCAACTATGGCTACACCTTC
clone_size: few
v_call: TRBV27
d_call: .
cdr3_length: 15
j_call: TRBJ1-2

cdr3_aa: CASTGPLRDDTGELFF
cdr3_nt: TGTGCCAGCACGGGTCCCCTCCGCGACGACACCGGGGAGCTGTTTTTT
clone_size: .
v_call: TRBV5-6
d_call: .
cdr3_length: 16
j_call: TRBJ2-2

cdr3_aa: CATLTGGYNTEAFF
cdr3_nt: TGTGCCACTTTGACAGGGGGCTACAACACTGAAGCTTTCTTT
clone_size: .
v_call: TRBV19
d_call: TRBD1
cdr3_length: 14
j_call: TRBJ1-1

cdr3_aa: CASSVRDRGREQYF
cdr3_nt: TGTGCCAGCAGCGTCCGGGACAGGGGGCGGGAGCAGTACTTC
clone_size: .
v_call: TRBV9
d_call: TRBD1
cdr3_length: 14
j_call: TRBJ2-7

cdr3_aa: CASRAGLAAGTGELFF
cdr3_nt: TGTGCCAGCAGAGCCGGACTAGCGGCGGGCACCGGGGAGCTGTTTTTT
clone_size: .
v_call: TRBV2
d_call: TRBD2
cdr3_length: 16
j_call: TRBJ2-2

cdr3_aa: CASGTGEVRTDTQYF
cdr3_nt: TGCGCCAGCGGCACAGGGGAGGTGAGAACAGATACGCAGTATTTT
clone_size: .
v_call: TRBV5-1
d_call: .
cdr3_length: 15
j_call: TRBJ2-3

cdr3_aa: CASSVAPEGAEAFF
cdr3_nt: TGTGCCAGCAGCGTAGCTCCGGAAGGGGCTGAAGCTTTCTTT
clone_size: .
v_call: TRBV9
d_call: .
cdr3_length: 14
j_call: TRBJ1-1

cdr3_aa: CASSLDRTGARKAFF
cdr3_nt: TGTGCCAGCAGCTTGGATCGGACAGGAGCACGTAAAGCTTTCTTT
clone_size: .
v_call: TRBV11-1
d_call: TRBD1
cdr3_length: 15
j_call: TRBJ1-1

cdr3_aa: CASSQATAGLAFNEQFF
cdr3_nt: TGCGCCAGCAGCCAAGCCACGGCGGGACTAGCCTTCAATGAGCAGTTCTTC
clone_size: .
v_call: TRBV4-1
d_call: TRBD2
cdr3_length: 17
j_call: TRBJ2-1

cdr3_aa: CASSSFGMYTF
cdr3_nt: TGTGCCAGCAGTTCCTTCGGGATGTACACCTTC
clone_size: .
v_call: TRBV27
d_call: .
cdr3_length: 11
j_call: TRBJ1-2

cdr3_aa: CASIGSLSGNTIYF
cdr3_nt: TGTGCCAGCATCGGGAGTCTCTCTGGAAACACCATATATTTT
clone_size: .
v_call: TRBV6-5
d_call: .
cdr3_length: 14
j_call: TRBJ1-3

cdr3_aa: CASSPGQTPTNEKLFF
cdr3_nt: TGCGCCAGCAGCCCCGGACAGACGCCAACTAATGAAAAACTGTTTTTT
clone_size: .
v_call: TRBV5-1
d_call: .
cdr3_length: 16
j_call: TRBJ1-4

cdr3_aa: CASSGLKLVTGNYEQYF
cdr3_nt: TGTGCCAGCAGTGGACTAAAACTTGTGACAGGGAACTACGAGCAGTACTTC
clone_size: .
v_call: TRBV25-1
d_call: TRBD1
cdr3_length: 17
j_call: TRBJ2-7